These 16 T cell receptor beta chains originate from one sample sequenced in a study of cytotoxic CD8 clonotypes in ibrutinib-treated CLL. Clones were sequenced by immunoSEQ multiplex PCR, and TCRdb holds only the in-frame ones, with some missing. The sample consists of some 140,000 clones, around 80% of them appearing once. Sequencing used PBMCs, obtained after 12 months of ibrutinib treatment. Receptors originate from a human donor with chronic lymphocytic leukemia.

The chain joins TRBV6-5 to TRBJ1-2, with TRBD1 matching over 10 bases. Germline loops: CDR1 MNHEY, CDR2 SVGAGI. The V gene end was trimmed by 5 bases and the J gene end by 6 bases; junction bases not matched to a gene: 9. The CDR3 contains 15 residues. CDR3 sequence (DNA): TGTGCCAGCAGTAACCTGGGACAGGGGCTAAATGGCTACACCTTC. Amino acids: CASSNLGQGLNGYTF.

This sequence joins TRBV14 and TRBJ2-3; tentative D call: TRBD2 (5 bases). The CDR3 loop spans 17 amino acids. Germline lookup yields CDR1 SGHDN and CDR2 FVKESK. Trimming took off 0 bases at V and 3 bases at J, with 16 bases between the two ends. The CDR3 nucleotides read TGTGCCAGCAGCCAAGATCAACGAGGACTCATAACAGATACGCAGTATTTT. Protein product: CASSQDQRGLITDTQYF.

The chain is built from TRBV5-4 and TRBJ2-7, with 9 positions matching TRBD1. With 0 bases clipped from V and 1 base from J, the junction kept 2 bases outside the gene matches. Germline V gene data show CDR1 as SGHNT and CDR2 as YYREEE (reference sequence). The CDR3 totals 15 residues. The CDR3 protein is CASSLAGTGSYEQYF. CDR3 nucleotides: TGTGCCAGCAGCTTGGCTGGGACAGGGTCCTACGAGCAGTACTTC. The entire variable domain, with the rest obtained from reference TRBV5-4 and TRBJ2-7, is as follows: ETGVTQSPTHLIKTRGQQVTLRCSSQSGHNTVSWYQQALGQGPQFIFQYYREEENGRGNFPPRFSGLQFPNYSSELNVNALELDDSALYLCASSLAGTGSYEQYFGPGTRLTVT.

V is TRBV4-3 and J is TRBJ1-2, with unresolved D. Trimming shortened V by 4 bases and J by 8 bases, and 14 bases separated the two germline ends. The CDR3 runs 13 residues. CDR1 and CDR2 (germline): LGHNA, YSLEER. The CDR3 here is CASSPRTDGGYTF. The CDR3 coding sequence is TGCGCCAGCAGCCCGAGGACCGATGGGGGCTACACCTTC.

V is TRBV18 and J is TRBJ2-3; 7 bases line up with TRBD1. The V gene end was trimmed by 1 base and the J gene end by 5 bases; junction bases not matched to a gene: 9. CDR1 is KGHSH, CDR2 LQKENI, per germline. The length of the CDR3 is 16 residues. The CDR3, as DNA: TGTGCCAGCTCACCACTTGGGACAGAAACAGGAGATACGCAGTATTTT. Encoded protein: CASSPLGTETGDTQYF.

This clone was detected once. The DNA of the CDR3 is TGTGCCAGCACTTCTGGACCCGCTTTAAGCTCTGGGGCCAACGTCCTGACTTTC. Residues: CASTSGPALSSGANVLTF. The chain recombines TRBV27 with TRBJ2-6; D is undetermined. The V gene lost 7 bases and the J gene lost 0 bases, with 19 bases spanning the gap. The CDR3 has 18 amino acids. Germline values: CDR1 MNHEY, CDR2 SMNVEV (reference sequence).

The genes are TRBV7-2 and TRBJ1-1; D gene uncertain. Germline assignment: CDR1 SGHTA and CDR2 FQGNSA. The ends were cut back, 3 bases at V and 1 base at J, with 9 bases in the middle. This CDR3 region has 14 residues. The CDR3 region is CASSFTRPNTEAFF. CDR3 sequence (DNA): TGTGCCAGCAGCTTCACTAGGCCGAACACTGAAGCTTTCTTT.

This chain connects TRBV30 to TRBJ2-2; unclear D gene. The CDR3 extends over 12 amino acids. Trimming cost V 1 base and J 2 bases, with 2 bases left between them. In germline, CDR1 is GTSNPN, CDR2 SVGIG (reference sequence). CDR3 in DNA: TGTGCCTGGAGTGCAAACACCGGGGAGCTGTTTTTT. Translated: CAWSANTGELFF.

This chain uses TRBV19 with TRBJ2-1, with TRBD1 identical over 10 bases. V trimming: 5 bases; J trimming: 2 bases; junction bases outside the gene matches: 6. Looked up from germline, CDR1 is LNHDA and CDR2 is SQIVND (reference sequence). The CDR3 has 16 amino acids. The CDR3 coding sequence is TGTGCCAGTAGTGTACCGGGACAGGGGCCCTACAATGAGCAGTTCTTC. Its translation: CASSVPGQGPYNEQFF. The complete variable domain, with remaining parts taken from reference TRBV19 and TRBJ2-1, reads DGGITQSPKYLFRKEGQNVTLSCEQNLNHDAMYWYRQDPGQGLRLIYYSQIVNDFQKGDIAEGYSVSREKKESFPLTVTSAQKNPTAFYLCASSVPGQGPYNEQFFGPGTRLTVL.

The chain joins TRBV15 to TRBJ2-1; 14 bases are a match to TRBD2. Unmatched junction bases numbered 2, after V lost 1 base and J lost 0 bases. Looked up from germline, CDR1 is LNHNV and CDR2 is YYDKDF (reference sequence). The CDR3 extends over 18 amino acids. The CDR3, as DNA: TGTGCCACCAGCAGAGCGGGACTAGCGGGAGTCTCCTACAATGAGCAGTTCTTC. Translation: CATSRAGLAGVSYNEQFF.

The rearrangement uses TRBV4-1 and TRBJ2-2; D remains unclear. The CDR3 covers 14 residues. V was shortened by 4 bases and J by 5 bases, with 11 bases between the two germline ends. Germline assignment: CDR1 MGHRA and CDR2 YSYEKL. Here the CDR3 reads CASSPPLKTGELFF. The CDR3 DNA reads as TGCGCCAGCAGCCCTCCCCTAAAAACCGGGGAGCTGTTTTTT.

The gene calls are TRBV7-2 and TRBJ2-7; D may be TRBD2 (6 bases). Germline CDR1 and CDR2: SGHTA and FQGNSA. V lost 2 bases, J lost 2 bases, and 16 bases lay in between. The CDR3 consists of 16 residues. CDR3 sequence reads: CASSLSPSGLTYEQYF. In DNA, the CDR3 is TGTGCCAGCAGCTTATCTCCGTCGGGACTCACCTACGAGCAGTACTTC.

This clone was observed a few times. V is TRBV28 and J is TRBJ2-1; D may be TRBD2 (6 bases). Deletions cut 2 bases from V and 4 bases from J, with 12 bases between. CDR3 length: 15 residues. The germline gives CDR1 MDHEN, CDR2 SYDVKM. The CDR3 bases are TGTGCCAGCAGTTTAGCGGGAAGGCCATACAATGAGCAGTTCTTC. Its protein is CASSLAGRPYNEQFF.

This clone was seen a few times. The chain uses TRBV29-1 and TRBJ1-2; D uncertain. Germline values: CDR1 SQVTM, CDR2 ANQGSEA. The V end was cut by 3 bases, the J end by 4 bases, with 0 bases between. CDR3 size: 9 residues. Here the CDR3 reads CSVDYGYTF. The CDR3 nucleotides are TGCAGCGTTGACTATGGCTACACCTTC.

V and J are TRBV9 and TRBJ1-4, with 8 bases matching TRBD1. This CDR3 comprises 16 residues. Per germline, CDR1 SGDLS and CDR2 YYNGEE. After removal of 4 bases from V and 3 bases from J, the junction contained 8 bases not matched to a gene. CDR3: CASSTRTGTANEKLFF. CDR3 DNA: TGTGCCAGCAGCACCCGGACAGGGACGGCTAATGAAAAACTGTTTTTT.

The chain couples TRBV9 to TRBJ2-7, with 11 bases matching TRBD2. Germline V lookup: CDR1 SGDLS, CDR2 YYNGEE. J was trimmed by 4 bases and V by 3 bases; bases with no gene match: 9. The CDR3 extends over 16 amino acids. CDR3 region: CASSAPRASGRYEQYF. In DNA form, the CDR3 reads TGTGCCAGCAGCGCCCCCCGGGCTAGCGGGAGGTACGAGCAGTACTTC.